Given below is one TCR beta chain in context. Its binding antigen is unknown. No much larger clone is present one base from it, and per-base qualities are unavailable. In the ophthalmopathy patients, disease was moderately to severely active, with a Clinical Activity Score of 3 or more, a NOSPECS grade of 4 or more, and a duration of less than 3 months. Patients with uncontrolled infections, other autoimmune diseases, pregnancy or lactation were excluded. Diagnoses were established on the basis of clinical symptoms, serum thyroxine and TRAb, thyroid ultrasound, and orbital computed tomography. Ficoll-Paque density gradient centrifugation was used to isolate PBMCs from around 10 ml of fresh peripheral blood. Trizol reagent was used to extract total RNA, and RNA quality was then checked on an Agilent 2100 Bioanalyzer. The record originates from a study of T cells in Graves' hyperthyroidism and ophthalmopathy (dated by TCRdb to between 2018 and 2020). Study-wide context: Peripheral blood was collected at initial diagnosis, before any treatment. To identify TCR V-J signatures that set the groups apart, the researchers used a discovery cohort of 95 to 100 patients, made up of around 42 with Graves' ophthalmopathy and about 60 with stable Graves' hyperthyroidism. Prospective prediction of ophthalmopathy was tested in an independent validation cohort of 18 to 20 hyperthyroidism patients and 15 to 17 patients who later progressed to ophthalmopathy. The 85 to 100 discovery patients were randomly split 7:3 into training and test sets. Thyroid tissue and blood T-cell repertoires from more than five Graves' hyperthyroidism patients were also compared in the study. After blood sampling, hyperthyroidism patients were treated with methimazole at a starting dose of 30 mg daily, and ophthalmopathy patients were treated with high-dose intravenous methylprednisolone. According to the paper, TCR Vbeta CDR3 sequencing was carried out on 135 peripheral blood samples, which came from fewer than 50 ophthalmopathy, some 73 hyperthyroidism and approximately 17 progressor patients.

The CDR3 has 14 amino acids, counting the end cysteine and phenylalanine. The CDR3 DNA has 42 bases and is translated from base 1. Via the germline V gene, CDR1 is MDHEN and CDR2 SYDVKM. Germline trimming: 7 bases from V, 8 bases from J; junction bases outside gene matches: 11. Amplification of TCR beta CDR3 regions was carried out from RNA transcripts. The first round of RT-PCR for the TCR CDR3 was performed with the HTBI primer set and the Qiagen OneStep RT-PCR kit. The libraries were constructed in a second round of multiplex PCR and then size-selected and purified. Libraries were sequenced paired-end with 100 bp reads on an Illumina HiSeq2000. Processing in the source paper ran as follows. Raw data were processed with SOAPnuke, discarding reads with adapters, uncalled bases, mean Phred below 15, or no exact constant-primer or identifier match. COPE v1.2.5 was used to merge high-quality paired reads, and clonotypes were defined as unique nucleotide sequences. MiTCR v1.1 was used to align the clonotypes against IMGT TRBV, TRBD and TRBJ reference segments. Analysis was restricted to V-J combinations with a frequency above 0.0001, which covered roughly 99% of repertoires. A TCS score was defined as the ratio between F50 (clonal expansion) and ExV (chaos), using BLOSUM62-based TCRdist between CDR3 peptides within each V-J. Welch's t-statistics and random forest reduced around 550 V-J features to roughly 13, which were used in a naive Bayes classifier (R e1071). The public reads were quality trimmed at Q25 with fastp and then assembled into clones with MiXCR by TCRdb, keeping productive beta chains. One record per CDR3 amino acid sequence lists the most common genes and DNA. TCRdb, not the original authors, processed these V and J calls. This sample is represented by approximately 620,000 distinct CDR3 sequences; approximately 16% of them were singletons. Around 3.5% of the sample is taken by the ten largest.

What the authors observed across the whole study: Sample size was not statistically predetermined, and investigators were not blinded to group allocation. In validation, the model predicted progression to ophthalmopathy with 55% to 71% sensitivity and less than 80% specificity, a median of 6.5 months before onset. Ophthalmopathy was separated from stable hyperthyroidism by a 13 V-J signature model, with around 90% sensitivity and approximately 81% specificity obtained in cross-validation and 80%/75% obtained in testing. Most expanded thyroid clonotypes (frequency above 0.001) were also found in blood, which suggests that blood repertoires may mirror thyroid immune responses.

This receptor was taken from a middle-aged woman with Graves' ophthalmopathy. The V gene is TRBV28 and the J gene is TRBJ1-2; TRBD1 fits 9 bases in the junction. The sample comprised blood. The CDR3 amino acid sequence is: CASNLPGTGWGYTF. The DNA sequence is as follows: TGTGCCAGCAACCTTCCCGGGACAGGGTGGGGCTACACCTTC.